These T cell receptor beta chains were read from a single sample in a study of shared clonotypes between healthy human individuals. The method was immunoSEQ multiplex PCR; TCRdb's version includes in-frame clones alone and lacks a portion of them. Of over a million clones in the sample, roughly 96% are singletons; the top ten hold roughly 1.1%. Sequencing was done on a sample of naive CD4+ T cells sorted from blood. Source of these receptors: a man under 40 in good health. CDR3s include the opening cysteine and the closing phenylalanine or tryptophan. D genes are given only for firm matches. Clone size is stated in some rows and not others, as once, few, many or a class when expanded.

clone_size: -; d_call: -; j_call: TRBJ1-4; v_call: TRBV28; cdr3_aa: CASSLFLRGSVEKLFF; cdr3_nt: TGTGCCAGCAGTTTATTCCTGAGGGGGTCGGTTGAAAAACTGTTTTTT
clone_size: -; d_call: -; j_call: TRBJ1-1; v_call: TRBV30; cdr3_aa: CAWSVSSGRGPDSKAFF; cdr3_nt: TGTGCCTGGAGTGTTTCGTCAGGGCGAGGCCCTGACTCCAAAGCTTTCTTT
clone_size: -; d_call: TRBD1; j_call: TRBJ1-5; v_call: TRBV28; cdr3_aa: CASSSPGTESNQPQHF; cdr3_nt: TGTGCCAGCAGTTCTCCCGGGACAGAGAGCAATCAGCCCCAGCATTTT
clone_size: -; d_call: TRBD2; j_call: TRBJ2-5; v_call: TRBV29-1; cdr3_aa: CSAGEGQETQYF; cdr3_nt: TGCAGCGCGGGGGAGGGTCAAGAGACCCAGTACTTC
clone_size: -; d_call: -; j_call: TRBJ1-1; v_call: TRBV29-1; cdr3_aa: CSVESKIRGGAFF; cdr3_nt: TGCAGCGTTGAATCCAAGATACGTGGCGGAGCTTTCTTT
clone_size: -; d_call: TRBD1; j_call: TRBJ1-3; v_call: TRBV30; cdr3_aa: CAWTRTGSGNTIYF; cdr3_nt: TGTGCCTGGACCCGGACAGGGTCTGGAAACACCATATATTTT
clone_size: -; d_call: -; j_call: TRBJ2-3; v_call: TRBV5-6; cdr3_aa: CASSLTDTQYF; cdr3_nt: TGTGCCAGCAGCCTCACAGATACGCAGTATTTT
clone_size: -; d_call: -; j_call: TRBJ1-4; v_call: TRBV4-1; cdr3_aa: CASSQDLWGEKLFF; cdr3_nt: TGCGCCAGCAGCCAAGATCTTTGGGGTGAAAAACTGTTTTTT
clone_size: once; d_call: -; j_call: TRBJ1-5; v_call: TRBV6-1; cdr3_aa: CASSIEGLNQPQHF; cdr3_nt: TGTGCCAGCAGTATCGAAGGACTGAATCAGCCCCAGCATTTT
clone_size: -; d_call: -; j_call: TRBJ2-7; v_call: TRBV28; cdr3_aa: CASSLSPDFRTYEQYF; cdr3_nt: TGTGCCAGCAGTTTATCACCAGACTTTAGGACGTACGAGCAGTACTTC
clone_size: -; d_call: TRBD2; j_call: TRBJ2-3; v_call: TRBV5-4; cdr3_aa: CASSFPGLAGPTSTDTQYF; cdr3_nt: TGTGCCAGCAGCTTCCCGGGACTAGCGGGACCTACTAGCACAGATACGCAGTATTTT
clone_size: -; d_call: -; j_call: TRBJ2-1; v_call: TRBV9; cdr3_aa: CASSVGAGSVPSNEQFF; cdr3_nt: TGTGCCAGCAGCGTAGGGGCGGGTAGCGTCCCTTCCAATGAGCAGTTCTTC
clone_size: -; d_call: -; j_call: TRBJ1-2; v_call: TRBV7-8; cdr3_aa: CASAPAEGHYGYTF; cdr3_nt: TGTGCCAGCGCCCCGGCCGAGGGCCACTATGGCTACACCTTC
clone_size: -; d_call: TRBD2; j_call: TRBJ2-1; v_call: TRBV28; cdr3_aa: CASKLAGVSGNEQFF; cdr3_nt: TGTGCCAGCAAGTTAGCGGGAGTTTCGGGCAATGAGCAGTTCTTC
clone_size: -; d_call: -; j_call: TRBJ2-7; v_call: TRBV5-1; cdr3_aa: CASSLTGSYEQYF; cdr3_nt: TGCGCCAGCAGTCTGACAGGTTCCTACGAGCAGTACTTC
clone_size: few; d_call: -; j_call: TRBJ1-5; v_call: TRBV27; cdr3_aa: CASRSRGSQPQHF; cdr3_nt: TGTGCCAGCAGGAGCCGGGGGTCTCAGCCCCAGCATTTT
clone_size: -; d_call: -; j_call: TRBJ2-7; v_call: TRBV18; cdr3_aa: CASSPGRAVSYEQYF; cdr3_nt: TGTGCCAGCTCCCCCGGAAGGGCGGTATCCTACGAGCAGTACTTC
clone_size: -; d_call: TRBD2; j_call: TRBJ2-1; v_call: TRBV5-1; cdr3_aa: CASSPPLAGVNEQFF; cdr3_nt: TGCGCCAGCAGCCCCCCGCTAGCGGGAGTCAATGAGCAGTTCTTC
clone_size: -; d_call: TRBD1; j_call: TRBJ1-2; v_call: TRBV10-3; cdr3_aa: CAISETGDPFDGYTF; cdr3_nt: TGTGCCATCAGTGAGACAGGGGACCCCTTTGATGGCTACACCTTC
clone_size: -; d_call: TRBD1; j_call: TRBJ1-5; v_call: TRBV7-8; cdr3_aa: CASSFSGQGNQPQHF; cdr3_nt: TGTGCCAGCAGCTTTTCGGGACAGGGCAATCAGCCCCAGCATTTT
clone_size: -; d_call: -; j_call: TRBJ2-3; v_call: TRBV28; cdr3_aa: CASSLRDFTDTQYF; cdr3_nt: TGTGCCAGCAGTTTACGGGACTTCACAGATACGCAGTATTTT
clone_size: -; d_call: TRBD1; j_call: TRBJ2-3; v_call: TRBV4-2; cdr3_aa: CASSQVRDRSTDTQYF; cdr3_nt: TGTGCCAGCAGCCAAGTCCGGGACAGGAGCACAGATACGCAGTATTTT
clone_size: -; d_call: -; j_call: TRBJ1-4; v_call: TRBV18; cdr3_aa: CASSPGAEEKLFF; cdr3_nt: TGTGCCAGCTCACCGGGGGCCGAGGAAAAACTGTTTTTT
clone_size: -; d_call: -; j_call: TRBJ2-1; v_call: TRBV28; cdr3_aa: CASSDRDHYNEQFF; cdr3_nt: TGTGCCAGCAGTGACCGGGACCACTACAATGAGCAGTTCTTC
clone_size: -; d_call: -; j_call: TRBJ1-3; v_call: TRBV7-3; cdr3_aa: CASSLQGDGNTIYF; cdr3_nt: TGTGCCAGCAGCCTTCAGGGTGATGGAAACACCATATATTTT
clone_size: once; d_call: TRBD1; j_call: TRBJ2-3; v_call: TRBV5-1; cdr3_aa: CASSLVGDRTDTQYF; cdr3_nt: TGCGCCAGCAGCTTGGTAGGGGACAGAACAGATACGCAGTATTTT
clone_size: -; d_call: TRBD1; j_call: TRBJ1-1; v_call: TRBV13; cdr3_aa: CASSRTGGQTEAFF; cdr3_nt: TGTGCCAGCAGCCGTACAGGGGGGCAAACTGAAGCTTTCTTT
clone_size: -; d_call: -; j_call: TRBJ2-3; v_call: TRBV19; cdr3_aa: CASSVTGPGTDTQYF; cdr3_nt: TGTGCCAGTAGTGTGACAGGCCCTGGCACAGATACGCAGTATTTT
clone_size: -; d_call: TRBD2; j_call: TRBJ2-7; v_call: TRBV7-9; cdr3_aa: CASSLGGLAGEAYEQYF; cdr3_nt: TGTGCCAGCAGCTTAGGGGGACTAGCGGGAGAGGCTTACGAGCAGTACTTC
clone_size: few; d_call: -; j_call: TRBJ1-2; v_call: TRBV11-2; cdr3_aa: CASSLTGQLGYTF; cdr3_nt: TGTGCCAGCAGCTTAACGGGGCAGTTGGGCTACACCTTC
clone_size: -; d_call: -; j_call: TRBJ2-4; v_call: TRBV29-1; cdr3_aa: CSVGHDAKNIQYF; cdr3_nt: TGCAGCGTTGGACACGATGCCAAAAACATTCAGTACTTC
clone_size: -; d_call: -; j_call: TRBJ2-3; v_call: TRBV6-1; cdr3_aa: CASSPGIDTQYF; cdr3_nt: TGTGCCAGCAGTCCCGGGATAGATACGCAGTATTTT
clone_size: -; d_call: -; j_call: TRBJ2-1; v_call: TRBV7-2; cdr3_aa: CASSLNGGNSYNEQFF; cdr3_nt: TGTGCCAGCAGCTTAAACGGCGGGAATTCCTACAATGAGCAGTTCTTC
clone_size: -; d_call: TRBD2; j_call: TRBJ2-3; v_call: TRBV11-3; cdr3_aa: CASSPGLAGSDTQYF; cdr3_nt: TGTGCCAGCAGCCCGGGACTAGCGGGTTCAGATACGCAGTATTTT
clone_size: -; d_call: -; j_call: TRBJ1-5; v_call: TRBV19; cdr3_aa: CASSIDPEGAQHF; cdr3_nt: TGTGCCAGTAGTATAGATCCGGAGGGGGCCCAGCATTTT
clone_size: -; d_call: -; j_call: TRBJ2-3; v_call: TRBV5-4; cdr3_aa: CASSLRMDTQYF; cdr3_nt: TGTGCCAGCAGCCTTAGAATGGATACGCAGTATTTT
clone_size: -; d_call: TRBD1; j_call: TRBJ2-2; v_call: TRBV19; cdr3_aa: CASSKAGGEVTGELFF; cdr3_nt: TGTGCCAGTAGTAAGGCAGGGGGCGAGGTCACCGGGGAGCTGTTTTTT
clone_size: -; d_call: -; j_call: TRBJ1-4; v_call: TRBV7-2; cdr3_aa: CASSLDGNLGEKLFF; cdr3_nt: TGTGCCAGCAGCTTAGACGGCAACCTGGGGGAAAAACTGTTTTTT
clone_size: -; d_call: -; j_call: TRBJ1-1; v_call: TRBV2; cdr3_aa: CASRAFGAAEAFF; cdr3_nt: TGTGCCAGCAGGGCCTTTGGGGCGGCGGAAGCTTTCTTT
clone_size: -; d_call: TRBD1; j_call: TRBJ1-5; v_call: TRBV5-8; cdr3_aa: CASSKPGQGHQPQHF; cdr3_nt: TGTGCCAGCAGCAAACCGGGACAGGGTCATCAGCCCCAGCATTTT
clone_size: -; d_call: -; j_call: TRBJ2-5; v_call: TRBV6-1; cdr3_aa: CASSLEGSQETQYF; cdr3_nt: TGTGCCAGCAGTCTGGAGGGGAGCCAAGAGACCCAGTACTTC
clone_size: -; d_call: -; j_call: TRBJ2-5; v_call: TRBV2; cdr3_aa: CASSEFRGPQETQYF; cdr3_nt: TGTGCCAGCAGTGAGTTTCGTGGCCCTCAAGAGACCCAGTACTTC
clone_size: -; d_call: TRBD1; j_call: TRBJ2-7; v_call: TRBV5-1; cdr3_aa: CASSYDRALREQYF; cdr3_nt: TGCGCCAGCAGCTACGACAGGGCCCTGCGCGAGCAGTACTTC
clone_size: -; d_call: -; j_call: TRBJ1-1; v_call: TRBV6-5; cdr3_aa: CASSYTVTGNTEAFF; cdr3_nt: TGTGCCAGCAGTTACACCGTGACAGGGAACACTGAAGCTTTCTTT
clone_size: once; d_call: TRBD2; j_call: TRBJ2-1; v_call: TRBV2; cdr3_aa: CASSDVREIRFF; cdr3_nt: TGTGCCAGCAGTGATGTGCGGGAGATCCGGTTCTTC
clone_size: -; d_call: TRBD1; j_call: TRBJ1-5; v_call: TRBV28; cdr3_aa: CASSLLDRVQPQHF; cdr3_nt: TGTGCCAGCAGTTTACTGGACAGGGTTCAGCCCCAGCATTTT
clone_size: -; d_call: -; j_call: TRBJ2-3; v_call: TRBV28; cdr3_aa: CASSFLQRSADTQYF; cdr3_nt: TGTGCCAGCAGTTTCCTCCAGAGGTCTGCAGATACGCAGTATTTT
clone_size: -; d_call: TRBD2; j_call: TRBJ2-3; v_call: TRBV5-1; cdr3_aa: CASGEPGLGTDTQYF; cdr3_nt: TGCGCCAGCGGAGAACCGGGACTAGGGACAGATACGCAGTATTTT
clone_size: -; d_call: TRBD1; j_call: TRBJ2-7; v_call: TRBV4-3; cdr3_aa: CASSQGQGAYEQYF; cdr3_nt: TGCGCCAGCAGCCAAGGACAGGGGGCTTACGAGCAGTACTTC
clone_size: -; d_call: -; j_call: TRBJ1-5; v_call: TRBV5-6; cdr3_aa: CASSPTGNQPQHF; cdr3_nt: TGTGCCAGCAGCCCTACCGGAAATCAGCCCCAGCATTTT
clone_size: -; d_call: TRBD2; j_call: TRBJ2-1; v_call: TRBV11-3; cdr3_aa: CASSFSLAGENEQFF; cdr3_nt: TGTGCCAGCAGCTTCTCACTAGCGGGAGAGAATGAGCAGTTCTTC
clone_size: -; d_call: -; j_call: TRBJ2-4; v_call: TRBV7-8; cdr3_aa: CASSQDRILAKNIQYF; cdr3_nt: TGTGCCAGCAGCCAAGACAGGATATTAGCCAAAAACATTCAGTACTTC
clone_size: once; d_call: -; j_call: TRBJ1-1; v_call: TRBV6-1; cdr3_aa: CASTQGLMNTEAFF; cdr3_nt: TGTGCCAGCACCCAGGGGCTCATGAACACTGAAGCTTTCTTT
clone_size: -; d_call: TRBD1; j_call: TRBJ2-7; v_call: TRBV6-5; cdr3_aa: CASSHRDRSYEQYF; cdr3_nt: TGTGCCAGCTCCCATCGGGACAGATCCTACGAGCAGTACTTC
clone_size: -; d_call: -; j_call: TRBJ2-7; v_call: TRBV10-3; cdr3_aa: CAISKIEYEQYF; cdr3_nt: TGTGCCATCAGTAAAATAGAGTACGAGCAGTACTTC
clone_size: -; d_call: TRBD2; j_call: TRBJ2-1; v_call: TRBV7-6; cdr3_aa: CASSLSSGEDEQFF; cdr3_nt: TGTGCCAGCAGCTTAAGTAGCGGGGAAGATGAGCAGTTCTTC
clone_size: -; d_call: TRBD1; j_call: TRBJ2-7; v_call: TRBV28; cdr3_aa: CASSRPRGNRATYEQYF; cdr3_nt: TGTGCCAGCAGCCGTCCCAGGGGGAACAGGGCGACCTACGAGCAGTACTTC